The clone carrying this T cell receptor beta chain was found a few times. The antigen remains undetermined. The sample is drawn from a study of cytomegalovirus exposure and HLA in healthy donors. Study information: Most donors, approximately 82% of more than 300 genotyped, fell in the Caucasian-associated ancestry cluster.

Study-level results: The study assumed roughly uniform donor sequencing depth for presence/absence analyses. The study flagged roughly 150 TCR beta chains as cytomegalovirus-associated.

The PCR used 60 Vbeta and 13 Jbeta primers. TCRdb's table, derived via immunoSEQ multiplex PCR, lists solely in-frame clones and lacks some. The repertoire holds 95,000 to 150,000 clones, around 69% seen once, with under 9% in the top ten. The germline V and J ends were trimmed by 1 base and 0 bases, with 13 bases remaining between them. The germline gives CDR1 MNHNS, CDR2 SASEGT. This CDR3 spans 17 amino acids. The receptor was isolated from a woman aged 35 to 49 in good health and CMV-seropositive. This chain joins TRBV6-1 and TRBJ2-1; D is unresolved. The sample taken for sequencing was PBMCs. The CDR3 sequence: CASSEVFSWSSYNEQFF. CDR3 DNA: TGTGCCAGCAGTGAAGTCTTCTCCTGGAGCTCCTACAATGAGCAGTTCTTC.